These 14 T cell receptor beta chains originate from one sample sequenced in a study of T-cell reconstitution after alpha-beta-depleted transplantation in children. Preparation of the TCRbeta library used unique molecular identifiers. TCRdb redid the calling of the PCR reads with MiXCR, one entry per CDR3 protein. The top ten hold about 4% of the sample, which has about 610,000 distinct CDR3 sequences, 10% seen once. The sequencing here drew on PBMCs from the stem cell graft donor, taken from the stem cell graft. The origin of the receptors is a human donor who donated a stem cell graft to a child with acute myeloid leukemia.

The CDR3 here is CSARDPNLADLQETQYF. The CDR3 DNA reads TGCAGTGCTAGAGATCCTAACCTAGCGGACCTCCAGGAGACCCAGTACTTC. The chain combines TRBV20-1 with TRBJ2-5; 7 bases are a match to TRBD2. Germline V gene lookup returns CDR1 DFQATT and CDR2 SNEGSKA (reference sequence). The ends lost 0 bases at V and 5 bases at J; junction bases unmatched: 15. This CDR3 is built from 17 residues.

This chain links TRBV5-1 with TRBJ1-1; D unclear. The CDR3 runs to 15 residues. Germline V gene data show CDR1 as SGHRS and CDR2 as YFSETQ. V lost 2 bases, J lost 0 bases, and 11 bases lay in between. The DNA of the CDR3 is TGCGCCAGCAGCTTAAGTACAGCAATGAACACTGAAGCTTTCTTT. Its protein product is CASSLSTAMNTEAFF.

This clonotype was observed many times. The V and J genes are TRBV3-1 and TRBJ2-7; D gene uncertain. The germline V gene encodes CDR1 LGHDT and CDR2 YNNKEL (reference sequence). This CDR3 region has 12 residues. Trimming removed 4 bases at V and 5 bases at J, with 9 bases between. For the CDR3, the DNA is TGTGCCAGCAGCCCGCGGAGCGACGAGCAGTACTTC. The encoded protein is CASSPRSDEQYF.

The gene calls are TRBV6-2 or TRBV6-3 and TRBJ2-1; D might be TRBD1 or TRBD2, each matching 6 bases. This CDR3 has 15 amino acids. Trimming took off 2 bases at V and 6 bases at J, with 14 bases between the two ends. CDR1 is MNHEY, CDR2 SVGEGT, per germline. In DNA, the CDR3 is TGTGCCAGCAGTTACCCCCTAAAGGGGGGCAATGAGCAGTTCTTC. Amino acids: CASSYPLKGGNEQFF.

This clonotype was observed a handful of times. The V call is TRBV5-8, the J call TRBJ2-7; D not certain. Germline CDR1 is SGHTS and CDR2 is YDEGEE. The germline V and J ends were trimmed by 2 bases and 2 bases, with 8 bases remaining between them. The CDR3 runs 13 residues. The CDR3 DNA is TGTGCCAGCAGCTTATCGGTTACCTACGAGCAGTACTTC. It specifies CASSLSVTYEQYF.

In its sample, this clonotype was seen a few times. This chain links TRBV27 with TRBJ2-6; D remains unclear. Deletions cut 7 bases from V and 0 bases from J, with 1 base between. The CDR3 consists of 12 residues. CDR1 MNHEY and CDR2 SMNVEV come from the germline V gene (reference sequence). The CDR3 spells CASISGANVLTF. The CDR3 DNA reads TGTGCCAGCATCTCTGGGGCCAACGTCCTGACTTTC.

The table lists this clonotype with many counts. The chain couples TRBV18 to TRBJ2-5; maybe TRBD1 (6 bases). The V and J ends lost 3 bases and 2 bases respectively, with 13 bases between them. This CDR3 spans 15 amino acids. CDR1 is KGHSH and CDR2 is LQKENI in the germline V gene. The CDR3 loop is CASSPTGHRQETQYF. CDR3 coding DNA: TGTGCCAGCTCACCCACGGGACACAGGCAAGAGACCCAGTACTTC.

This clonotype was recorded many times. V and J are TRBV2 and TRBJ1-1, with 9 bases matching TRBD1. After removal of 4 bases from V and 9 bases from J, the junction contained 9 bases not matched to a gene. The V gene's germline CDR1 is SNHLY and CDR2 FYNNEI. This CDR3 spans 14 amino acids. In nucleotides, the CDR3 is TGTGCCAGCAGTGTGGACAGGGGAAGCGAGAAAGCTTTCTTT. This sequence encodes CASSVDRGSEKAFF.

This clonotype was counted at least ten times. J is TRBJ1-5 and V is TRBV20-1; D gene uncertain. Germline V CDR1 and CDR2: DFQATT, SNEGSKA (reference sequence). V lost 1 base and J 3 bases, leaving 7 bases between the germline ends. This CDR3 has 13 residues. The CDR3 spells CSARGGSNQPQHF. CDR3 nucleotides: TGCAGTGCTAGAGGGGGTTCCAATCAGCCCCAGCATTTT.

This clonotype was counted ten times or more. This sequence joins TRBV12-3 or TRBV12-4 and TRBJ2-7; 10 bases match TRBD1. Unmatched junction bases numbered 7, after V lost 6 bases and J lost 5 bases. The CDR3 totals 14 residues. In DNA form, the CDR3 reads TGTGCCAGCAGATCCCGGGACAGGGGACACGAGCAGTACTTC. Its protein product is CASRSRDRGHEQYF.

V gene TRBV6-5 combines with J gene TRBJ2-7; D gene unclear. CDR1 is MNHEY and CDR2 is SVGAGI in the germline V gene. The CDR3 is 12 amino acids. With 6 bases removed from V and 4 bases from J, the gap between germline ends came to 10 bases. Written as DNA, the CDR3 is TGTGCCAGCAGAACCCGACCATACGAGCAGTACTTC. It codes for CASRTRPYEQYF.

This clonotype was found many times. The chain uses TRBV29-1 and TRBJ2-5; D remains ambiguous. Germline CDR1 reads SQVTM; CDR2 reads ANQGSEA. Trimming took 0 bases from V and 3 from J, leaving 11 bases between them. The CDR3 covers 14 residues. The CDR3 loop is CSVEDAGKEETQYF. The CDR3 region has the DNA TGCAGCGTTGAAGACGCTGGCAAAGAAGAGACCCAGTACTTC. The entire variable domain, with the rest obtained from reference TRBV29-1 and TRBJ2-5, is as follows: SAVISQKPSRDICQRGTSLTIQCQVDSQVTMMFWYRQQPGQSLTLIATANQGSEATYESGFVIDKFPISRPNLTFSTLTVSNMSPEDSSIYLCSVEDAGKEETQYFGPGTRLLVL.

The chain recombines TRBV7-2 with TRBJ2-7, with 9 bases identical to TRBD2. The length of the CDR3 is 15 residues. V dropped 5 bases and J dropped 4; count of bases not matched to a gene: 9. CDR1 SGHTA and CDR2 FQGNSA come from the germline V gene. The DNA for the CDR3 is TGTGCCAGCAGCATAACTAGCGGGTCGCCTTACGAGCAGTACTTC. Its protein product is CASSITSGSPYEQYF.

V and J are TRBV12-3 or TRBV12-4 and TRBJ1-5, with 7 bases matching TRBD1. The CDR3 is 14 residues long. With 6 bases clipped from V and 1 base from J, the junction kept 3 bases outside the gene matches. CDR3 bases: TGTGCCAGCAGCTGGGGACAGAGCAATCAGCCCCAGCATTTT. The encoded protein is CASSWGQSNQPQHF.